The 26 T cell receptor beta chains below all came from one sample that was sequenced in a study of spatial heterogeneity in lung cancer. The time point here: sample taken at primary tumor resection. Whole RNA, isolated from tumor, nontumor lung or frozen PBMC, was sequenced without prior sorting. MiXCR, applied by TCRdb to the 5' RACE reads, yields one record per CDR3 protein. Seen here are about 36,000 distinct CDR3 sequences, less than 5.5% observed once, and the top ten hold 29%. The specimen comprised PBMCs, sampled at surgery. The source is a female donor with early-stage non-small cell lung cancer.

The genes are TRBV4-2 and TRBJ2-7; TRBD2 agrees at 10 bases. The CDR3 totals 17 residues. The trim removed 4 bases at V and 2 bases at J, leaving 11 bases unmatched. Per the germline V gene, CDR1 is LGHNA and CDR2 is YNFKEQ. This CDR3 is CASSLTGGTSVTYEQYF. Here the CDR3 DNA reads TGTGCCAGCAGCCTCACCGGAGGGACTAGCGTAACCTACGAGCAGTACTTC.

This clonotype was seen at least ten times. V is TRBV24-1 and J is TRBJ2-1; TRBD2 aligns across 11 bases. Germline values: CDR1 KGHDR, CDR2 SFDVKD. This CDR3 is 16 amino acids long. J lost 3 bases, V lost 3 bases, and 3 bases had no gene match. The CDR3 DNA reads TGTGCCACCAGTGATCCTGGACTAGCGGGCTACAATGAGCAGTTCTTC. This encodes CATSDPGLAGYNEQFF.

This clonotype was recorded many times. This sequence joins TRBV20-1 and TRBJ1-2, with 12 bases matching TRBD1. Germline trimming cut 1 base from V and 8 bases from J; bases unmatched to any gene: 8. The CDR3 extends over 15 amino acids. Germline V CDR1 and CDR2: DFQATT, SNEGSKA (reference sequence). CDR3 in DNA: TGCAGTGCTAGAGCCCTCCGGGACAGGGGGCGCGGCTACACCTTC. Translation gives CSARALRDRGRGYTF.

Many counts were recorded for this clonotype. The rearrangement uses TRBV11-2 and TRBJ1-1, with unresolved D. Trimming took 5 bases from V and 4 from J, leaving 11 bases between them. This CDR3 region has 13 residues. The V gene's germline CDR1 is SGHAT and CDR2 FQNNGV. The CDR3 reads CASSVRSRTEAFF. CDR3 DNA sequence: TGTGCCAGCAGCGTCCGGAGTCGCACTGAAGCTTTCTTT.

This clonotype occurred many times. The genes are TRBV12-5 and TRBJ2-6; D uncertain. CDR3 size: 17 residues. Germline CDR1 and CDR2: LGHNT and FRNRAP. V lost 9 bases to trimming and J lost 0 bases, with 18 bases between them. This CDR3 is CASLDDLHPSGANVLTF. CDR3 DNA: TGTGCTAGCTTAGACGATCTCCACCCCTCTGGGGCCAACGTCCTGACTTTC. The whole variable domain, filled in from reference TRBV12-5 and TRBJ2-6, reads DARVTQTPRHKVTEMGQEVTMRCQPILGHNTVFWYRQTMMQGLELLAYFRNRAPLDDSGMPKDRFSAEMPDATLATLKIQPSEPRDSAVYFCASLDDLHPSGANVLTFGAGSRLTVL.

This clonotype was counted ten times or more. The DNA of the CDR3 is TGTGCCAGCAGCCCCCAGACAGGGGGCGGACTTGGCTACACCTTC. It yields the protein CASSPQTGGGLGYTF. The V gene is TRBV7-8, the J gene TRBJ1-2; 10 nucleotides line up with TRBD1. This CDR3 has 15 residues. With 5 bases clipped from V and 7 bases from J, the junction kept 10 bases outside the gene matches. CDR1 is SGHVS and CDR2 is FQNEAQ in the germline V gene. The variable domain in full, completed from reference TRBV7-8 and TRBJ1-2, reads GAGVSQSPRYKVAKRGQDVALRCDPISGHVSLFWYQQALGQGPEFLTYFQNEAQLDKSGLPSDRFFAERPEGSVSTLKIQRTQQEDSAVYLCASSPQTGGGLGYTFGSGTRLTVV.

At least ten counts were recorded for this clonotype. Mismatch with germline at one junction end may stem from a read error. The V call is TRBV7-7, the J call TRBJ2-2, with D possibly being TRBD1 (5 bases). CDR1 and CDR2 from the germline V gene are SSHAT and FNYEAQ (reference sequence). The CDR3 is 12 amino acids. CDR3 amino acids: CASSQGAGELFF. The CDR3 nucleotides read TGTGCTAGCAGCCAGGGTGCCGGGGAGCTGTTTTTT.

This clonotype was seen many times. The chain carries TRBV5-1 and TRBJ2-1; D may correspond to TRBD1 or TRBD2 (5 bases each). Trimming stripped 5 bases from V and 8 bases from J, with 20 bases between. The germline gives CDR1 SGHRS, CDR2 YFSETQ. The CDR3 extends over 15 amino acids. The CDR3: CASSRGDATADEQFF. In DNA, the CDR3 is TGCGCCAGCAGTCGCGGCGACGCGACAGCGGATGAGCAGTTCTTC.

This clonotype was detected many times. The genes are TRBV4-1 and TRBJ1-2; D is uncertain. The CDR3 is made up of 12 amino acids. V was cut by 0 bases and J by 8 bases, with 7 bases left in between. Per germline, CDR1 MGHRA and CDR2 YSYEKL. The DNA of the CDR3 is TGCGCCAGCAGCCAAGATAAAGACGGCTACACCTTC. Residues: CASSQDKDGYTF.

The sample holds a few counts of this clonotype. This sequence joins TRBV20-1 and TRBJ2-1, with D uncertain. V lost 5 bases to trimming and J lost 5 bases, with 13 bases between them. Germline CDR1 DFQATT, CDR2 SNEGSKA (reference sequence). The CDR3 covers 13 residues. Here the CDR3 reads CSAFQLGNNEQFF. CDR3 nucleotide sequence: TGCAGTGCTTTCCAGTTGGGAAACAATGAGCAGTTCTTC.

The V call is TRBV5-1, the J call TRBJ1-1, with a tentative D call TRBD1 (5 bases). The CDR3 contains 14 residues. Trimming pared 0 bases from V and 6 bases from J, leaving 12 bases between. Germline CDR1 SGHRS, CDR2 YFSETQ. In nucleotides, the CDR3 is TGCGCCAGCAGCTTGGACCTCGACAGAGCTGAAGCTTTCTTT. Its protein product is CASSLDLDRAEAFF.

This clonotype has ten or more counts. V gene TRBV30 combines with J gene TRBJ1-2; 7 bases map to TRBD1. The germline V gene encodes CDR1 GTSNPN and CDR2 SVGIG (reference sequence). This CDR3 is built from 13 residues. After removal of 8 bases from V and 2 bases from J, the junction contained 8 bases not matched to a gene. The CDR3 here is CALGTVTNYGYTF. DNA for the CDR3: TGTGCCCTCGGGACAGTAACCAACTATGGCTACACCTTC.

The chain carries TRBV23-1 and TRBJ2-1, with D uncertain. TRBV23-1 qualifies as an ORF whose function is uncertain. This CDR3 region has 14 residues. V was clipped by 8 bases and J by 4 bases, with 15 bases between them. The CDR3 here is CASRPRAEYNEQFF. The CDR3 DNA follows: TGCGCCAGCCGCCCCCGGGCGGAGTACAATGAGCAGTTCTTC.

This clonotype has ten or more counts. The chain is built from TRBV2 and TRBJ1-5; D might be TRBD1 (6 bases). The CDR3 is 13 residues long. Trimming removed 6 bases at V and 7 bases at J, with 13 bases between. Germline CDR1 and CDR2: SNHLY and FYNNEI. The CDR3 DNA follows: TGTGCCAGCAGATTCCTAGGGGGGCAGCCCCAGCATTTT. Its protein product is CASRFLGGQPQHF.

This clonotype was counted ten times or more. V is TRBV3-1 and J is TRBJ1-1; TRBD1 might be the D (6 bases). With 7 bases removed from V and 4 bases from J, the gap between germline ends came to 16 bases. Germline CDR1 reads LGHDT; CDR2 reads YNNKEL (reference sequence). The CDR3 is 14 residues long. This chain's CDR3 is CASTEGGVFTEAFF. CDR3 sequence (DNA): TGTGCCAGCACGGAAGGGGGGGTGTTCACTGAAGCTTTCTTT.

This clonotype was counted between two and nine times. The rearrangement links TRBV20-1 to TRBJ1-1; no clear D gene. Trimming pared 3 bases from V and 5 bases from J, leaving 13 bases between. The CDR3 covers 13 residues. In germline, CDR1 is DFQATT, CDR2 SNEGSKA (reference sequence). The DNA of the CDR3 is TGCAGTGCTAGTTCGGGCGTAGGAACTGAAGCTTTCTTT. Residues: CSASSGVGTEAFF.

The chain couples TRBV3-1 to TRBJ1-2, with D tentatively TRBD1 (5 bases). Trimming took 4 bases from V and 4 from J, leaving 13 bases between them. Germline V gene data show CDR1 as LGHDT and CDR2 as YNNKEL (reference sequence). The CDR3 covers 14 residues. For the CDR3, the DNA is TGTGCCAGCAGCCCACCTGGACATATCTATGGCTACACCTTC. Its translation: CASSPPGHIYGYTF.

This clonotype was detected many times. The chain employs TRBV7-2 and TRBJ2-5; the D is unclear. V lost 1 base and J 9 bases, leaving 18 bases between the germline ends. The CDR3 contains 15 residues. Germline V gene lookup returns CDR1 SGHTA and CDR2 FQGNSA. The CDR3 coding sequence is TGTGCCAGCAGCTTAGTGTTTGGTCCCGTTTTTGCCCAGTACTTC. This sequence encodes CASSLVFGPVFAQYF.

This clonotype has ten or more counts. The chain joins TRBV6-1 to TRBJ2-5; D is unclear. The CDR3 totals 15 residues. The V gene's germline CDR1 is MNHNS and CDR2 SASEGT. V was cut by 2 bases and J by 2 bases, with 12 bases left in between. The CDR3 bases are TGTGCCAGCAGTGAATTAAGAGAGGCTCAAGAGACCCAGTACTTC. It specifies CASSELREAQETQYF.

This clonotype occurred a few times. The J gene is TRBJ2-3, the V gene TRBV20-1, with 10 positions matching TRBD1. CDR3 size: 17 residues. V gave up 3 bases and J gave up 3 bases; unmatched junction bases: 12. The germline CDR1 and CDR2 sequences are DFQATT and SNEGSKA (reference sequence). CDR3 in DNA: TGCAGTGCTAGCGCAAATCTAGGACAGGGGGAAACAGATACGCAGTATTTT. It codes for CSASANLGQGETDTQYF.

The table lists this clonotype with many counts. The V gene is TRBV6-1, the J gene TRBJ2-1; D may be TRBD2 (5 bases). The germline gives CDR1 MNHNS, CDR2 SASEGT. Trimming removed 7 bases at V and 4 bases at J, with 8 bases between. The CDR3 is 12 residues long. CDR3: CASKGLYNEQFF. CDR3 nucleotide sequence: TGTGCCAGCAAAGGACTTTACAATGAGCAGTTCTTC.

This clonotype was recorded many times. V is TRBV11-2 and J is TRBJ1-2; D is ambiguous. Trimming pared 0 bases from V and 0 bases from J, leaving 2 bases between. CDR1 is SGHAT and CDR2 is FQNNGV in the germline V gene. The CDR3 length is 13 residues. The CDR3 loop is CASSLDPNYGYTF. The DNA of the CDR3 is TGTGCCAGCAGCTTAGATCCTAACTATGGCTACACCTTC.

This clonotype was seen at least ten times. The CDR3 region is CASSRTSGIGETQYF. CDR3 in DNA: TGTGCCAGCAGCAGGACTAGCGGGATCGGAGAGACCCAGTACTTC. V gene TRBV6-6 combines with J gene TRBJ2-5; 12 bases are a match to TRBD2. CDR3 length: 15 residues. Trimming at V came to 6 bases and at J to 4 bases, leaving 6 bases not matched to a gene. The V gene's germline CDR1 is MNHNY and CDR2 SVGAGI (reference sequence).

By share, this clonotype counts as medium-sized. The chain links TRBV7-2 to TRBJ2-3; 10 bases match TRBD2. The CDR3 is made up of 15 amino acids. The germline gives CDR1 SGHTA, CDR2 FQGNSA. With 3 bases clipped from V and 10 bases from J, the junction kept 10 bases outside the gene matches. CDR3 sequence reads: CASSFLAGAGQAQYF. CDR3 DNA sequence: TGTGCCAGCAGCTTCCTAGCGGGAGCCGGGCAAGCGCAGTATTTT.

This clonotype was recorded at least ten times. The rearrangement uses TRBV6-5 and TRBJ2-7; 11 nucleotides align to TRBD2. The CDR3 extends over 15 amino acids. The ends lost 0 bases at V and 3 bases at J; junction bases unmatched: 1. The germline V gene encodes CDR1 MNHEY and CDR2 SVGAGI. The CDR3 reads CASSYSLAGGYEQYF. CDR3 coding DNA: TGTGCCAGCAGTTACTCCCTAGCGGGAGGCTACGAGCAGTACTTC.

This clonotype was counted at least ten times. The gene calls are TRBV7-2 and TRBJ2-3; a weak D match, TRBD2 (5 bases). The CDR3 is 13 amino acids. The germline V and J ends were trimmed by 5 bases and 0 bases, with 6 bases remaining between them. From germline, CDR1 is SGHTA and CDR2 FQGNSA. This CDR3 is CASSRGSTDTQYF. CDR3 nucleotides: TGTGCCAGCAGCCGAGGGAGCACAGATACGCAGTATTTT.